The 12 T cell receptor beta chains below all came from one sample that was sequenced in a study of blood T cell repertoires in COVID-19. Sequencing used immunoSEQ multiplex PCR; TCRdb keeps in-frame clones, though not all of them. The repertoire consists of over 55,000 clones, with approximately 85% occurring once and the leading ten covering approximately 25%. Source material: peripheral blood. These receptor sequences come from a man aged 50 to 59 with acute or convalescent COVID-19.

This chain uses TRBV11-3 with TRBJ2-1; 9 positions match TRBD1. After removal of 5 bases from V and 7 bases from J, the junction contained 6 bases not matched to a gene. The V gene's germline CDR1 is SGHNT and CDR2 YENEEA. CDR3 size: 14 residues. CDR3: CASSPGQGGNEQFF. The DNA for the CDR3 is TGTGCCAGCAGCCCGGGACAGGGAGGGAATGAGCAGTTCTTC.

The gene calls are TRBV11-2 and TRBJ1-1; no clear D. The V gene's germline CDR1 is SGHAT and CDR2 FQNNGV. The CDR3 loop spans 12 amino acids. V was clipped by 1 base and J by 4 bases, with 4 bases between them. The CDR3: CASSLVSTEAFF. As DNA, the CDR3 is TGTGCCAGCAGCTTAGTCTCCACTGAAGCTTTCTTT.

The rearrangement uses TRBV5-6 and TRBJ1-2; 9 nucleotides line up with TRBD1. Germline CDR1 and CDR2: SGHDT and YYEEEE. V shed 4 bases, J shed 3 bases, and the junction held 13 bases outside the gene matches. This CDR3 spans 17 amino acids. The CDR3 reads CASSPGTGILRDYGYTF. CDR3 DNA sequence: TGTGCCAGCAGCCCCGGGACAGGGATTCTTCGGGACTATGGCTACACCTTC.

The rearrangement uses TRBV5-5 and TRBJ2-3; TRBD2 matches 7 bases. Germline CDR1 and CDR2: SGHKS and YYEKEE (reference sequence). The length of the CDR3 is 15 residues. With 2 bases clipped from V and 5 bases from J, the junction kept 8 bases outside the gene matches. DNA of the CDR3: TGTGCCAGCAGCTTACGGGCTAGCGGTCTAGATACGCAGTATTTT. This gives the protein CASSLRASGLDTQYF.

This sequence joins TRBV7-8 and TRBJ2-3, with TRBD2 matching over 9 bases. Per germline, CDR1 SGHVS and CDR2 FQNEAQ. The ends lost 0 bases at V and 6 bases at J; junction bases unmatched: 7. The CDR3 contains 16 residues. CDR3 residues: CASSLAGGGASDTQYF. The CDR3 DNA reads as TGTGCCAGCAGCTTAGCGGGCGGGGGGGCGTCGGATACGCAGTATTTT.

V and J are TRBV27 and TRBJ2-4; 9 positions match TRBD1. V gave up 5 bases and J gave up 14 bases; unmatched junction bases: 13. Germline V CDR1 and CDR2: MNHEY, SMNVEV (reference sequence). This CDR3 contains 14 residues. The CDR3 is CASSTYRGRSEKYF. For the CDR3, the DNA is TGTGCCAGCAGTACGTACAGGGGGCGTTCGGAAAAGTACTTC.

The chain joins TRBV2 to TRBJ2-3, with TRBD1 matching over 9 bases. This CDR3 spans 13 amino acids. Germline CDR1 SNHLY, CDR2 FYNNEI. With V trimmed by 6 bases and J by 5 bases, 3 bases remained unmatched. The CDR3 reads CASRADRGDTQYF. As DNA, the CDR3 is TGTGCCAGCAGGGCGGACAGGGGAGATACGCAGTATTTT.

The J gene is TRBJ2-5, the V gene TRBV6-2 or TRBV6-3; 10 positions match TRBD2. Germline loops: CDR1 MNHEY, CDR2 SVGEGT. Losses at the gene ends were 2 bases for V and 5 bases for J; bases not matched to a gene: 5. The CDR3 spans 15 residues. CDR3 in DNA: TGTGCCAGCAGTTACCTAGCGGGGGTAGGCGAGACCCAGTACTTC. Amino acids: CASSYLAGVGETQYF.

V is TRBV28 and J is TRBJ1-3; 12 nucleotides line up with TRBD1. The V gene's germline CDR1 is MDHEN and CDR2 SYDVKM. V lost 3 bases, J lost 11 bases, and 5 bases stayed unmatched. CDR3 length: 14 amino acids. The CDR3 region is CASSLGQGAFAIYF. CDR3 coding DNA: TGTGCCAGCAGTTTGGGACAGGGGGCTTTTGCCATATATTTT. The full variable domain, rest sourced from reference TRBV28 and TRBJ1-3, is DVKVTQSSRYLVKRTGEKVFLECVQDMDHENMFWYRQDPGLGLRLIYFSYDVKMKEKGDIPEGYSVSREKKERFSLILESASTNQTSMYLCASSLGQGAFAIYFGEGSWLTVV.

The chain carries TRBV3-1 (or the pseudogene TRBV3-2) and TRBJ1-6; D might be TRBD1 (5 bases). Germline V CDR1 and CDR2: LGHDT, YNNKEL (reference sequence). V lost 0 bases and J lost 10, with 19 bases in between. The length of the CDR3 is 17 residues. CDR3 sequence reads: CASSQDPPGRVESPLHF. The CDR3 DNA is TGTGCCAGCAGCCAAGATCCGCCGGGCAGGGTGGAGTCACCCCTCCACTTT.

The chain employs TRBV29-1 and TRBJ1-6, with 8 bases matching TRBD1. V lost 8 bases, J lost 14 bases, and 14 bases stayed unmatched. Germline assignment: CDR1 SQVTM and CDR2 ANQGSEA. The CDR3 runs to 13 residues. The CDR3 coding sequence is TGCAGCATTACGACAGGGGTGAATTCGGCCCTCCACTTT. This sequence encodes CSITTGVNSALHF.

The CDR3 nucleotides are TGTGCCAGCAGTTACTCGGATGGGACAGTCTCCTACGAGCAGTACTTC. Encoded protein: CASSYSDGTVSYEQYF. This rearrangement joins TRBV6-5 to TRBJ2-7, with 7 bases fitting TRBD1. Germline V gene lookup returns CDR1 MNHEY and CDR2 SVGAGI. The V gene end was trimmed by 0 bases and the J gene end by 0 bases; junction bases not matched to a gene: 5. This CDR3 comprises 16 residues.